These T cell receptor beta chains were read from a single sample in a study of early T cells in non-severe SARS-CoV-2 infection. TCRdb called the 5' RACE reads again in MiXCR, with one record for every CDR3 protein. This sample carries 25,000 to 30,000 distinct CDR3 sequences, 8.5% to 10% of them seen once, and the ten largest clones take roughly an eighth. Specimen: whole blood. All receptors derive from an adult who was a healthcare worker with PCR-confirmed SARS-CoV-2 infection or an uninfected control (not recorded which). CDR3s include the opening cysteine and the closing phenylalanine or tryptophan. The D gene is left open where the match is weak. Rows give clone size only sometimes, using once, few, many, or a class for an expanded clone.

clone_size,v_call,j_call,cdr3_length,d_call,cdr3_nt,cdr3_aa
many,TRBV7-3,TRBJ2-1,14,TRBD2,TGTGCCAGCAGCTTTTGGGGAGGGATCGATGAGCAGTTCTTC,CASSFWGGIDEQFF
many,TRBV3-1,TRBJ2-7,15,TRBD1,TGTGCCAGCAGCCCCGGACAGGGAAGGAGGTACGAGCAGTACTTC,CASSPGQGRRYEQYF
.,TRBV12-3/TRBV12-4,TRBJ1-6,14,.,TGTGCCAGCAGTACGGGACGGGAAAATTCACCCCTCCACTTT,CASSTGRENSPLHF
many,TRBV19,TRBJ1-5,14,.,TGTGCCAGTACGCGGGATGCAGTTTATCAGCCCCAGCATTTT,CASTRDAVYQPQHF
many,TRBV7-2,TRBJ1-1,13,TRBD1,TGTGCCAGCAGCAATAACAGGGGCACTGAAGCTTTCTTT,CASSNNRGTEAFF
.,TRBV4-3,TRBJ2-3,16,TRBD1,TGCGCCAGCAGCCGTTTATCGACAGGGGTCATCGATACGCAGTATTTT,CASSRLSTGVIDTQYF
.,TRBV5-1,TRBJ2-7,14,TRBD1,TGCGCCAGCAGCTTTCTGAGGGGGCGCGACGAGCAGTACTTC,CASSFLRGRDEQYF
many,TRBV29-1,TRBJ1-1,12,.,TGCAGCGTTGTTGTTTCGTCTATTGAAGCTTTCTTT,CSVVVSSIEAFF
.,TRBV9,TRBJ1-2,13,.,TGTGCCAGCAGCGTCGGACAGATAAATGGCTACACCTTC,CASSVGQINGYTF
few,TRBV12-3/TRBV12-4,TRBJ2-1,12,TRBD2,TGTGCCAGCAGTTTCGGAGCGGGGCTGCAGTTCTTC,CASSFGAGLQFF
few,TRBV29-1,TRBJ2-7,14,.,TGCAGCGTTGTCCGGCAGGGCTTTAAGGGCGAGCAGTACTTC,CSVVRQGFKGEQYF
few,TRBV7-2,TRBJ1-4,15,TRBD1,TGTGCCAGCAGCTTAAGGGTAGGGGGCAGAGAAAAACTGTTTTTT,CASSLRVGGREKLFF
many,TRBV27,TRBJ2-7,13,.,TGTGCCAGCAGTTTCGACAGGCGCTACGAGCAGTACTTC,CASSFDRRYEQYF
many,TRBV4-1,TRBJ2-4,19,TRBD2,TGCGCCAGCAGCCAAGATTCTCGCTCACTAGCGGGCCTTAAAAACATTCAGTACTTC,CASSQDSRSLAGLKNIQYF
many,TRBV3-1,TRBJ1-1,14,TRBD1,TGTGCCAGCAGCCAAAGGGACAGGGGCTCTGAAGCTTTCTTT,CASSQRDRGSEAFF
many,TRBV5-4,TRBJ1-2,13,.,TGTGCCAGCAGCGCCCCAGGGAACTATGGCTACACCTTC,CASSAPGNYGYTF
.,TRBV4-3,TRBJ1-2,14,.,TGCGCCAGCAGCCCCGACGGGGGCGGCTATGGCTACACCTTC,CASSPDGGGYGYTF
.,TRBV19,TRBJ2-7,13,.,TGTGCCAGTAGTATAGAAGGACGCCACGAGCAGTACTTC,CASSIEGRHEQYF
few,TRBV12-3/TRBV12-4,TRBJ2-5,13,.,TGTGCCAGCAGTTTTTCCAGCCGAGAGACCCAGTACTTC,CASSFSSRETQYF
few,TRBV15,TRBJ2-1,12,.,TGTGCCTCCTCGACGAGCGGCCATGAGCAGTTCTTC,CASSTSGHEQFF
many,TRBV6-6,TRBJ2-1,14,TRBD2,TGTGCCAGCACAGAGCGGGGGAGTTACAATGAGCAGTTCTTC,CASTERGSYNEQFF
many,TRBV5-1,TRBJ1-2,14,.,TGCGCCAGCAGCTTGGGAGGGACCGGGGATGACTACACCTTC,CASSLGGTGDDYTF
many,TRBV10-2,TRBJ1-1,16,.,TGCGCCAGCAGTGTCTCCCGGGGGCGTCGGGTCCCCTTGGCTTTCTTT,CASSVSRGRRVPLAFF
many,TRBV7-2,TRBJ1-2,15,.,TGTGCCAGCAGCAAAAGAGGGGGTACAGCTTATGGCTACACCTTC,CASSKRGGTAYGYTF
many,TRBV12-3/TRBV12-4,TRBJ2-3,16,TRBD2,TGTGCCAGCAGTTCTGGGACTAGCGGGGGGGCGGATACGCAGTATTTT,CASSSGTSGGADTQYF
.,TRBV13,TRBJ2-1,15,TRBD2,TGTGCCAGCAGCGGACTAGCGGGACTATACAATGAGCAGTTCTTC,CASSGLAGLYNEQFF